Presented here are 32 T cell receptor beta chains from one specimen sequenced in a study of Ad26.COV2.S vaccination and SARS-CoV-2 variants. TCRdb's copy holds only in-frame clones and misses some; the assay was immunoSEQ multiplex PCR. Here the sample spans around 86,000 clones, around 82% being singletons. The source material was peripheral blood, sampled after recovery from COVID-19. Every receptor here comes from a human donor who had recovered from COVID-19.

This clone was observed once. The rearrangement links TRBV6-5 to TRBJ2-7; a possible D gene is TRBD2 (6 bases). Trimming removed 2 bases from V and 3 bases from J, with 8 bases in between. Germline values: CDR1 MNHEY, CDR2 SVGAGI. The CDR3 is 13 amino acids. This CDR3 is CASSYPGDYEQYF. Here the CDR3 DNA reads TGTGCCAGCAGTTACCCGGGAGACTACGAGCAGTACTTC.

The V gene is TRBV28, the J gene TRBJ1-1; the D gene is possibly TRBD1 (6 bases). CDR3 length: 13 residues. The germline V gene encodes CDR1 MDHEN and CDR2 SYDVKM. Trimming shortened V by 6 bases and J by 0 bases, and 8 bases separated the two germline ends. In DNA form, the CDR3 reads TGTGCCAGCAGGGACAGCTTGAACACTGAAGCTTTCTTT. The encoded protein is CASRDSLNTEAFF.

The gene calls are TRBV29-1 and TRBJ2-1; 10 nucleotides match TRBD2. Germline CDR1 is SQVTM and CDR2 is ANQGSEA. V lost 3 bases and J lost 6; bases outside the gene matches: 5. The CDR3 loop spans 14 amino acids. The chain's CDR3 is CSVDSSGSRNEQFF. Written as DNA, the CDR3 is TGCAGCGTTGATTCTAGCGGGAGCCGCAATGAGCAGTTCTTC.

This clone was seen a few times. The chain is built from TRBV27 and TRBJ2-1; TRBD2 agrees at 9 bases. The CDR3 is 19 residues long. Germline V CDR1 and CDR2: MNHEY, SMNVEV (reference sequence). After removal of 2 bases from V and 0 bases from J, the junction contained 11 bases not matched to a gene. CDR3 bases: TGTGCCAGCAGTTTAAGACTAGCGGACTCACCGAGCTCCTACAATGAGCAGTTCTTC. Translated, it gives CASSLRLADSPSSYNEQFF.

This clone came up once. This chain connects TRBV12-3 or TRBV12-4 to TRBJ1-3, with D unclear. The V and J ends lost 5 bases and 2 bases respectively, with 4 bases between them. This CDR3 is built from 12 residues. The CDR3 sequence: CASSPAGNTIYF. CDR3 bases: TGTGCCAGCAGTCCAGCTGGAAACACCATATATTTT.

The CDR3 sequence is CASSQDSDSYEQYF. CDR3 in DNA: TGCGCCAGCAGCCAAGATTCGGACAGCTACGAGCAGTACTTC. V gene TRBV4-3 combines with J gene TRBJ2-7; the D gene is possibly TRBD1 (6 bases). CDR3 size: 14 residues. The germline V gene encodes CDR1 LGHNA and CDR2 YSLEER. The ends were cut back, 0 bases at V and 3 bases at J, with 9 bases in the middle.

This chain joins TRBV7-3 and TRBJ1-2; D gene uncertain. In germline, CDR1 is SGHTA, CDR2 FQGTGA. V lost 3 bases and J 6 bases, leaving 14 bases between the germline ends. The CDR3 sequence is 14 residues long. This CDR3 reads CASSLSRGVDGYTF. Written as DNA, the CDR3 is TGTGCCAGCAGCTTGTCTCGCGGGGTGGATGGCTACACCTTC.

The chain joins TRBV4-3 to TRBJ2-1, with TRBD1 matching 7 bases. The CDR3 sequence is 13 residues long. Germline V gene lookup returns CDR1 LGHNA and CDR2 YSLEER. V dropped 4 bases and J dropped 6; count of bases not matched to a gene: 3. The CDR3 DNA is TGCGCCAGCAGCCCGTACAGGGGCAATGAGCAGTTCTTC. Encoded protein: CASSPYRGNEQFF.

This clone occurred a few times. This chain joins TRBV6-5 and TRBJ1-5; D gene uncertain. From germline, CDR1 is MNHEY and CDR2 SVGAGI. This CDR3 contains 14 residues. The ends were cut back, 8 bases at V and 6 bases at J, with 17 bases in the middle. CDR3 bases: TGTGCCAGCGTCCCAAGTGTGGATCGTCAGCCCCAGCATTTT. This encodes CASVPSVDRQPQHF.

V is TRBV5-5 and J is TRBJ1-5; a weak D match, TRBD1 (6 bases). The CDR3 consists of 15 residues. Germline-derived CDR1 and CDR2 are SGHKS and YYEKEE (reference sequence). Trimming stripped 5 bases from V and 3 bases from J, with 15 bases between. The CDR3 coding sequence is TGTGCCAGCAGTTCACTGGGGGACAACAATCAGCCCCAGCATTTT. Residues: CASSSLGDNNQPQHF.

This clone has just one count. This chain joins TRBV6-5 and TRBJ2-1; D unclear. Germline lookup yields CDR1 MNHEY and CDR2 SVGAGI. V lost 4 bases, J lost 5 bases, and 12 bases lay in between. CDR3 length equals 14 residues. The CDR3 spells CASSSGVGNNEQFF. CDR3 nucleotide sequence: TGTGCCAGCAGTTCAGGAGTCGGCAACAATGAGCAGTTCTTC.

The V call is TRBV6-6, the J call TRBJ2-1; TRBD1 agrees at 12 bases. Germline CDR1 is MNHNY and CDR2 is SVGAGI (reference sequence). Unmatched junction bases numbered 5, after V lost 4 bases and J lost 7 bases. The CDR3 covers 15 residues. The chain's CDR3 is CASSSGTGGGNEQFF. CDR3 DNA sequence: TGTGCCAGCAGTTCGGGGACAGGGGGCGGTAATGAGCAGTTCTTC.

The genes are TRBV4-2 and TRBJ2-2, with 9 bases matching TRBD2. Germline-derived CDR1 and CDR2 are LGHNA and YNFKEQ. The V and J ends lost 3 bases and 9 bases, in that order; junction bases with no gene match: 11. The CDR3 extends over 16 amino acids. The CDR3 coding sequence is TGTGCCAGCAGCCATCAATCCGGGACTAGCTTCAGGGAGCTGTTTTTT. The encoded protein is CASSHQSGTSFRELFF.

The rearrangement uses TRBV5-1 and TRBJ2-3; 8 bases match TRBD2. The CDR3 sequence is 14 residues long. Germline CDR1 reads SGHRS; CDR2 reads YFSETQ. V was clipped by 6 bases and J by 4 bases; unmatched bases: 7. The CDR3 sequence is CASKREGRSDTQYF. In nucleotides, the CDR3 is TGCGCCAGCAAACGGGAGGGCCGTTCAGATACGCAGTATTTT.

The rearrangement links TRBV7-3 to TRBJ2-7, with 9 bases fitting TRBD2. The CDR3 contains 14 residues. The junction had 9 bases not matched to a gene; V was cut back by 5 bases and J by 7 bases. CDR1 and CDR2 (germline): SGHTA, FQGTGA. The CDR3 DNA is TGTGCCAGCAGCAAGACTAGCGGAAAGTTAGAGCAGTACTTC. Residues: CASSKTSGKLEQYF.

This clone showed up just a few times. The chain employs TRBV7-9 and TRBJ2-2, with 9 bases lining up with TRBD2. The J segment lost 5 bases and the V segment lost 1 base, leaving 5 bases of the junction unmatched. Germline CDR1 and CDR2: SEHNR and FQNEAQ (reference sequence). CDR3 length: 16 amino acids. CDR3 sequence reads: CASSLVRREGTGELFF. DNA for the CDR3: TGTGCCAGCAGCTTAGTCCGGCGGGAGGGTACCGGGGAGCTGTTTTTT.

V and J are TRBV9 and TRBJ2-4, with D possibly TRBD2 on 7 matching bases. V was pared by 6 bases and J by 3 bases, with 13 bases between. The CDR3 is 14 residues long. Germline V lookup: CDR1 SGDLS, CDR2 YYNGEE. CDR3 sequence reads: CASNEGGGKNIQYF. As DNA, the CDR3 is TGTGCCAGCAATGAGGGAGGGGGCAAAAACATTCAGTACTTC.

The chain is built from TRBV7-9 and TRBJ2-7; D may be TRBD1 or TRBD2 (5 bases each). The CDR3 has 12 residues. Germline CDR1 reads SEHNR; CDR2 reads FQNEAQ (reference sequence). Trimming cost V 7 bases and J 2 bases, with 9 bases left between them. This chain's CDR3 is CASKGRTYEQYF. CDR3 bases: TGTGCCAGCAAGGGACGAACCTACGAGCAGTACTTC.

A note on this clone: At one end, the junction sequence differs from germline, possibly due to a read error. The chain employs TRBV6-1 and TRBJ2-1; TRBD2 agrees at 7 bases. CDR3 length: 11 amino acids. The germline gives CDR1 MNHNS, CDR2 SASEGT. The CDR3, as DNA: TGTGCCAGCAGTAAAGCGGGGCCTCAGTTCTTC. This gives the protein CASSKAGPQFF.

In DNA, the CDR3 is TGTGCCAGCAGCACCGGGACTAGCGGGAATGAGCAGTTCTTC. The encoded protein is CASSTGTSGNEQFF. The genes are TRBV6-2 or TRBV6-3 and TRBJ2-1; 12 bases are shared with TRBD2. The germline gives CDR1 MNHEY, CDR2 SVGEGT. The CDR3 covers 14 residues. The trim removed 6 bases at V and 7 bases at J, leaving 4 bases unmatched.

The CDR3 spells CASSIGGGDTQYF. Here the CDR3 DNA reads TGTGCCAGTAGTATCGGAGGGGGAGATACGCAGTATTTT. V is TRBV19 and J is TRBJ2-3; D is tentatively TRBD1 or TRBD2 (6 bases each). CDR1 LNHDA and CDR2 SQIVND come from the germline V gene (reference sequence). The V end lost 3 bases, the J end lost 5 bases, and 9 bases lay between the germline ends. The length of the CDR3 is 13 residues.

The chain employs TRBV28 and TRBJ1-1; 7 bases agree with TRBD1. J gave up 11 bases and V 2 bases, and 8 bases lay outside the gene matches. Germline CDR1 and CDR2: MDHEN and SYDVKM. The CDR3 loop spans 13 amino acids. CDR3 nucleotide sequence: TGTGCCAGCAGTTTAGGTACAGGGGCGGGCGCTTTCTTT. Amino acids: CASSLGTGAGAFF.

The chain couples TRBV4-2 to TRBJ1-5, with a possible D match to TRBD1 (5 bases). The CDR3 is 16 residues long. In germline, CDR1 is LGHNA, CDR2 YNFKEQ. The V end lost 0 bases, the J end lost 3 bases, and 12 bases lay between the germline ends. CDR3 sequence (DNA): TGTGCCAGCAGCCAAGAGGGGGGACTGTCCAATCAGCCCCAGCATTTT. It codes for CASSQEGGLSNQPQHF.

V gene TRBV4-3 combines with J gene TRBJ1-2; TRBD1 might be the D (6 bases). The CDR3 consists of 15 residues. V dropped 2 bases and J dropped 3 bases, with 13 bases sitting between them. Germline CDR1 is LGHNA and CDR2 is YSLEER. The CDR3 here is CASSQMTGGYYGYTF. CDR3 in DNA: TGCGCCAGCAGCCAAATGACAGGCGGCTACTATGGCTACACCTTC.

Concerning this clone itself: Its ends do not fully match the called genes, so a read error is possible. This rearrangement joins TRBV6-4 to TRBJ2-7; tentative D call: TRBD1 (6 bases). The length of the CDR3 is 11 residues. Germline V gene lookup returns CDR1 MRHNA and CDR2 SNTAGT. CDR3 nucleotides: TGCCGCGACAGGCCCTCCTACGAGCAGTACTTC. It encodes CRDRPSYEQYF.

The V call is TRBV5-1, the J call TRBJ2-2, with a tentative D call TRBD1 (6 bases). This CDR3 contains 15 residues. Germline lookup yields CDR1 SGHRS and CDR2 YFSETQ. V was shortened by 4 bases and J by 9 bases, with 19 bases between the two germline ends. Here the CDR3 DNA reads TGCGCCAGCAGCGAAGAAACAGGGTTGGCGCGGGAGCTGTTTTTT. Translated, it gives CASSEETGLARELFF.

This chain links TRBV10-2 with TRBJ2-1, with 10 positions matching TRBD2. Looked up from germline, CDR1 is WSHSY and CDR2 is SAAADI. This CDR3 comprises 15 residues. V was clipped by 2 bases and J by 8 bases; unmatched bases: 6. The CDR3 sequence: CASSEPPAGGYEQFF. As DNA, the CDR3 is TGCGCCAGCAGTGAGCCTCCAGCGGGAGGGTATGAGCAGTTCTTC.

The V and J genes are TRBV7-2 and TRBJ2-2; D is unclear. This CDR3 region has 15 residues. Trimming shortened V by 3 bases and J by 4 bases, and 12 bases separated the two germline ends. Germline V CDR1 and CDR2: SGHTA, FQGNSA. In DNA form, the CDR3 reads TGTGCCAGCAGCTTCGGGTCCTGGGGCACCGGGGAGCTGTTTTTT. This encodes CASSFGSWGTGELFF.

V usage is TRBV4-2 and J usage is TRBJ2-7; 12 bases match TRBD2. J lost 6 bases, V lost 3 bases, and 9 bases had no gene match. There are 16 residues in the CDR3. Germline V gene data show CDR1 as LGHNA and CDR2 as YNFKEQ. This CDR3 is CASSHPGLAGFREQYF. CDR3 in DNA: TGTGCCAGCAGCCACCCGGGACTAGCGGGTTTCCGCGAGCAGTACTTC.

The sample holds a few counts of this clone. The genes are TRBV7-8 and TRBJ1-2; 10 nucleotides match TRBD1. V lost 5 bases and J lost 13; bases outside the gene matches: 4. CDR1 is SGHVS and CDR2 is FQNEAQ in the germline V gene. The CDR3 is made up of 11 amino acids. The CDR3 loop reads CASSKGQGLTF. The CDR3, as DNA: TGTGCCAGCAGCAAGGGACAGGGGCTCACCTTC.

The chain links TRBV7-6 to TRBJ1-4, with D perhaps matching TRBD1 (5 bases). Germline CDR1 reads SGHVS; CDR2 reads FNYEAQ. This CDR3 comprises 21 residues. Trimming cost V 2 bases and J 0 bases, with 25 bases left between them. This chain's CDR3 is CASSLLFWGKEVLSTNEKLFF. The CDR3 DNA follows: TGTGCCAGCAGCTTATTATTTTGGGGGAAGGAGGTTCTTTCAACTAATGAAAAACTGTTTTTT.

The V call is TRBV6-6, the J call TRBJ2-2; the D gene could be TRBD1 or TRBD2 (6 bases each). Germline V gene sequence: CDR1 MNHNY, CDR2 SVGAGI (reference sequence). V was pared by 6 bases and J by 3 bases, with 17 bases between. The CDR3 spans 16 residues. The CDR3 sequence is CASSDGGRVDTGELFF. CDR3 DNA sequence: TGTGCCAGCAGCGACGGGGGCAGGGTGGACACCGGGGAGCTGTTTTTT.